The source of this T cell receptor (beta chain) is a study of OX40 agonist ivuxolimab in advanced cancers. Regarding the complete study: Ivuxolimab was an agonistic, fully human IgG2 monoclonal antibody directed against OX40 (CD134), a costimulatory receptor. Partial responses occurred in three dose-escalation patients: two with cutaneous melanoma and one with hepatocellular carcinoma. Among the 52 dose-escalation patients, around 20 had hepatocellular carcinoma, roughly 15 melanoma, 9 renal cell carcinoma and 9 head and neck cancer. Patients were allowed to have had prior anti-PD-1, anti-PD-L1 or anti-CTLA-4 therapy, and roughly 40% of the dose-escalation patients had previously received checkpoint inhibitors. The paper describes the monotherapy dose-escalation part (N = 52 patients) of the phase I trial of ivuxolimab. Intravenous ivuxolimab was administered to patients every 2 weeks at six dose levels: 0.01, 0.1, 0.3, 1.5, 3 and 10 mg/kg. In the dose-escalation cohort, more than 75% of patients were male, and the mean age was approximately 64 years, with a range of roughly 20 to 79. Peripheral TCRbeta sequencing was intended to test whether TCR sequence diversity was altered and clonal T-cell expansion was caused by ivuxolimab. The full study reports these points: In partial responders in the 0.1-3.0 mg/kg groups, normalized peripheral clonal expansion was found to be among the lowest, especially among CD8+ T cells. At doses from 0.1 to 3.0 mg/kg, clonal expansion was seen in both CD4+ and CD8+ blood T cells between baseline and week 6. The antigen specificity of the peripheral T cells that underwent clonal expansion was not determined. After ivuxolimab, more expanded clones were found on average in CD8+ T cells than in CD4+ T cells. Low levels of normalized T-cell clonal expansion were also seen in some patients who did not respond.

For sequencing of the TCRbeta CDR3 region, genomic DNA was extracted from the sorted cells. The immunoSEQ Assay was used to sequence the TCRbeta CDR3 regions. Imported from immuneACCESS, the table was reduced by TCRdb to in-frame sequences with V and J called. These copies leave out some clones; in studies compared against another copy, an unresolved V gene accounts for under half, and the cause of the remainder is not known. The sample table records about 64,000 clones; roughly 80% of these occur just once. Jointly, the top ten make up 2% to 2.5% of the sample. On this clone: No cognate antigen has been identified for it. One base away there is no much larger clone; base qualities are not given.

Via the germline V gene (reference sequence), CDR1 is LNHNV and CDR2 YYDKDF. Trimming removed 5 bases from V and 2 bases from J; the gene matches leave 10 bases unexplained. The CDR3 contains 16 residues, cysteine and phenylalanine counted. The only DNA kept is the CDR3, 48 bases in frame from the first base. The trial excluded patients who had a history of autoimmune disease or who were on systemic immunosuppression. Peripheral blood for TCR sequencing was collected from all dose cohorts at baseline, on cycle 4 day 1, and on cycle 7 day 1. The samples were drawn from a first-in-human, open-label, multicenter phase I dose-escalation trial of ivuxolimab. Adults with locally advanced or metastatic melanoma, renal cell, hepatocellular, or head and neck squamous cell carcinoma were enrolled in the trial. CD4+ and CD8+ T cells were sorted separately from peripheral blood before TCR sequencing.

The material was CD4+ or CD8+ T cells sorted from blood, obtained in a trial of the OX40 agonist ivuxolimab. The TCR sequence derives from an adult with an advanced solid tumor such as melanoma, head and neck, liver or kidney cancer. The chain is encoded by TRBV15 joined to TRBJ2-5, with 8 middle bases fitting TRBD1. For the CDR3, the sequence is CATSRGQVELQETQYF. The DNA sequence follows: TGTGCCACCAGCCGGGGACAGGTCGAGCTTCAAGAGACCCAGTACTTC. Supplemented by the reference TRBV15 and TRBJ2-5 proteins around the CDR3, the complete variable domain is DAMVIQNPRYQVTQFGKPVTLSCSQTLNHNVMYWYQQKSSQAPKLLFHYYDKDFNNEADTPDNFQSRRPNTSFCFLDIRSPGLGDTAMYLCATSRGQVELQETQYFGPGTRLLVL.